This TCR beta chain is drawn from a study of cytomegalovirus exposure and HLA in healthy donors. Study observations and caveats: Previous analysis showed most TCR beta V segments were productive about 90% or about 30% of the time. The authors reported that TCR beta sequences could predict HLA-A and HLA-B alleles. These predictions were accurate for most subjects in the first cohort.

The CDR3 runs 16 residues. Germline loops: CDR1 SEHNR, CDR2 FQNEAQ (reference sequence). The primer mix had 60 Vbeta and 13 Jbeta primers. Original processing methods: A follow-up analysis tallied 60 million to 85 million unique TCR beta chains, about 11 million shared. Profiled with immunoSEQ multiplex PCR; TCRdb holds only in-frame clones, not every one. From that table come the V and J calls and clone size; the DNA was used to work out D and trimming. The sample has roughly 100,000 clones; about 83% are singletons. About this clone itself: Its antigen is undetermined. The junction differs from germline at one of its ends, possibly a read error.

Sequencing was done on a sample of PBMCs. This clonotype originated in a man between 18 and 29 years old in good health and CMV-seronegative. The rearrangement joins TRBV7-9 to TRBJ2-6; TRBD1 aligns across 10 bases. The CDR3 coding sequence is TGCGCCAGCAGCCAGGGGACAGGGGACGGGGCCAACGTCCTGACTTTC. Translating gives CASSQGTGDGANVLTF.